These 15 T cell receptor beta chains were all obtained from the same sample, sequenced in a study of T cells after posttransplantation cyclophosphamide. Assay used: immunoSEQ multiplex PCR; TCRdb lists only in-frame clones, some missing. The table shows 5,000 to 6,000 clones, with about 71% occurring only once. Treatment was busulfan-fludarabine conditioning, a marrow graft, and cyclophosphamide on days +3 and +4. The source material was PBMCs, sampled after allogeneic stem cell transplant with posttransplant cyclophosphamide. The origin of the receptors is a male patient in his sixties or seventies who received an allogeneic stem cell transplant from an unrelated donor, was CMV-positive, and had no GVHD. The T cells may come from the graft donor.

The chain has TRBV19 and TRBJ2-1; 11 nucleotides agree with TRBD2. From germline, CDR1 is LNHDA and CDR2 SQIVND (reference sequence). The V and J ends lost 6 bases and 7 bases, in that order; junction bases with no gene match: 8. This CDR3 has 15 residues. CDR3 protein: CASSSLAGEGNEQFF. DNA of the CDR3: TGTGCCAGTAGCTCACTAGCGGGAGAAGGTAATGAGCAGTTCTTC.

The V and J genes are TRBV19 and TRBJ2-7, with 7 positions matching TRBD2. Germline V lookup: CDR1 LNHDA, CDR2 SQIVND (reference sequence). Trimming removed 7 bases from V and 1 base from J; junction bases left unmatched: 10. CDR3 length: 15 amino acids. The CDR3 region is CASKDAGVGSYEQYF. The CDR3, as DNA: TGTGCCAGTAAGGATGCGGGAGTTGGGTCCTACGAGCAGTACTTC.

This chain links TRBV7-9 with TRBJ2-1; D gene uncertain. The CDR3 covers 14 residues. Germline CDR1 SEHNR, CDR2 FQNEAQ (reference sequence). With 5 bases removed from V and 3 bases from J, the gap between germline ends came to 11 bases. This CDR3 reads CASSIIGGYNEQFF. CDR3 DNA sequence: TGTGCCAGCAGCATTATAGGCGGCTACAATGAGCAGTTCTTC.

This rearrangement joins TRBV2 to TRBJ2-1, with 7 bases identical to TRBD2. Per the germline V gene, CDR1 is SNHLY and CDR2 is FYNNEI. V was pared by 3 bases and J by 4 bases, with 6 bases of the junction left unmatched. The CDR3 consists of 15 residues. The CDR3 protein is CASSDPGLVYNEQFF. CDR3 DNA sequence: TGTGCCAGCAGTGACCCCGGACTAGTTTACAATGAGCAGTTCTTC.

The J gene is TRBJ2-3, the V gene TRBV7-8; 13 bases fit TRBD2. The CDR3 is 16 residues long. The junction had 5 bases not matched to a gene; V was cut back by 5 bases and J by 3 bases. Germline CDR1 is SGHVS and CDR2 is FQNEAQ. This chain's CDR3 is CASSPRTSGSTDTQYF. CDR3 DNA sequence: TGTGCCAGCAGCCCAAGGACTAGCGGGAGTACAGATACGCAGTATTTT. The variable domain in full, completed from reference TRBV7-8 and TRBJ2-3, reads GAGVSQSPRYKVAKRGQDVALRCDPISGHVSLFWYQQALGQGPEFLTYFQNEAQLDKSGLPSDRFFAERPEGSVSTLKIQRTQQEDSAVYLCASSPRTSGSTDTQYFGPGTRLTVL.

The CDR3 DNA follows: TGTGCCAGCGCTGACAGGGACGCGACCCAGTACTTC. Translation: CASADRDATQYF. The chain combines TRBV11-2 with TRBJ2-5; 7 nucleotides match TRBD1. CDR1 is SGHAT, CDR2 FQNNGV, per germline. Trimming took 8 bases from V and 7 from J; bases not matched to a gene: 7. The CDR3 contains 12 residues.

J is TRBJ1-1 and V is TRBV4-1; D is possibly TRBD1 (5 bases). Trimming stripped 0 bases from V and 2 bases from J, with 13 bases between. This CDR3 region has 16 residues. The germline gives CDR1 MGHRA, CDR2 YSYEKL. The CDR3 spells CASSQDTFRTNTEAFF. The CDR3 coding sequence is TGCGCCAGCAGCCAAGATACTTTCAGGACAAACACTGAAGCTTTCTTT.

The J gene is TRBJ2-3, the V gene TRBV25-1; 9 bases line up with TRBD1. The CDR3 contains 14 residues. Germline trimming cut 5 bases from V and 5 bases from J; bases unmatched to any gene: 5. Germline V gives CDR1 MGHDK, CDR2 SYGVNS. CDR3 nucleotide sequence: TGTGCCAGCAGTACAGGGGGCGCGTTAGATACGCAGTATTTT. Its protein is CASSTGGALDTQYF. The full variable domain, with the rest looked up from reference TRBV25-1 and TRBJ2-3, is EADIYQTPRYLVIGTGKKITLECSQTMGHDKMYWYQQDPGMELHLIHYSYGVNSTEKGDLSSESTVSRIRTEHFPLTLESARPSHTSQYLCASSTGGALDTQYFGPGTRLTVL.

This chain links TRBV10-3 with TRBJ2-1, with TRBD1 matching over 7 bases. This CDR3 contains 13 residues. V dropped 10 bases and J dropped 8; count of bases not matched to a gene: 11. The germline V gene has CDR1 ENHRY and CDR2 SYGVKD. CDR3 residues: CATGDRVGDEQFF. The DNA for the CDR3 is TGTGCCACCGGAGACAGGGTGGGGGATGAGCAGTTCTTC.

The chain uses TRBV23-1 and TRBJ2-2; tentative D call: TRBD1 (5 bases). TRBV23-1 is placed among ORFs of uncertain function. The CDR3 totals 13 residues. Between the trimmed V and J ends, which lost 2 bases and 7 bases, there was a span of 8 bases. This CDR3 is CASSQKGVGELFF. In DNA, the CDR3 is TGCGCCAGCAGTCAAAAAGGGGTCGGGGAGCTGTTTTTT.

The V call is TRBV4-1, the J call TRBJ2-1, with D possibly matching TRBD2 (7 bases). The ends were cut back, 8 bases at V and 5 bases at J, with 19 bases in the middle. The length of the CDR3 is 15 residues. Germline CDR1 reads MGHRA; CDR2 reads YSYEKL. The CDR3 here is CASGVRGGADNEQFF. The CDR3 region has the DNA TGCGCCAGCGGGGTAAGAGGGGGGGCCGACAATGAGCAGTTCTTC.

This clone has just one count. This chain connects TRBV5-1 to TRBJ2-5; 13 nucleotides agree with TRBD2. The CDR3 spans 16 residues. CDR1 is SGHRS, CDR2 YFSETQ, per germline. Trimming cost V 0 bases and J 4 bases; bases outside gene matches: 3. CDR3 bases: TGCGCCAGCAGCTTGGGCGGACTAGCGGGGGCAGAGACCCAGTACTTC. It specifies CASSLGGLAGAETQYF. Full variable domain (missing parts from reference TRBV5-1 and TRBJ2-5): KAGVTQTPRYLIKTRGQQVTLSCSPISGHRSVSWYQQTPGQGLQFLFEYFSETQRNKGNFPGRFSGRQFSNSRSEMNVSTLELGDSALYLCASSLGGLAGAETQYFGPGTRLLVL.

V gene TRBV6-5 combines with J gene TRBJ1-1, with 9 bases fitting TRBD1. This CDR3 has 13 amino acids. V was clipped by 5 bases and J by 7 bases; unmatched bases: 5. Looked up from germline, CDR1 is MNHEY and CDR2 is SVGAGI. Here the CDR3 reads CASSPGTGNEAFF. The DNA for the CDR3 is TGTGCCAGCAGTCCCGGGACAGGGAATGAAGCTTTCTTT.

The J gene is TRBJ1-2, the V gene TRBV28; TRBD1 matches at 9 bases. Germline V gene lookup returns CDR1 MDHEN and CDR2 SYDVKM. The CDR3 sequence is 17 residues long. The trim removed 6 bases at V and 4 bases at J, leaving 15 bases unmatched. The CDR3 coding sequence is TGTGCCAGCAGCCTTCCGGGACAGGGATGGATTGGCTATGGCTACACCTTC. Translation gives CASSLPGQGWIGYGYTF.

This clone was seen a handful of times. V is TRBV28 and J is TRBJ2-5; D not certain. The V and J ends lost 1 base and 7 bases respectively, with 10 bases between them. Germline V gene sequence: CDR1 MDHEN, CDR2 SYDVKM. The CDR3 extends over 13 amino acids. CDR3 in amino acids: CASSLSLSGTQYF. CDR3 coding DNA: TGTGCCAGCAGTTTATCCCTTTCCGGGACCCAGTACTTC.